These 14 T cell receptor beta chains were sequenced from one sample in a study of T cell changes during pregnancy in multiple sclerosis. Generated by immunoSEQ multiplex PCR, the TCRdb table keeps only in-frame clones and is missing some. The table has under 30,000 clones, roughly 90% seen once. The input for sequencing was CD4+ T cells from peripheral blood mononuclear cells, taken in the first trimester of pregnancy. The receptor source for this set is a female donor in good health, enrolled as a control in a pregnancy study.

J is TRBJ2-7 and V is TRBV2; no clear D. V lost 2 bases and J lost 2, with 10 bases in between. CDR3 length equals 14 residues. Germline CDR1 SNHLY, CDR2 FYNNEI. This CDR3 is CASSERPGAYEQYF. The CDR3 DNA follows: TGTGCCAGCAGTGAACGGCCCGGAGCCTACGAGCAGTACTTC.

This chain joins TRBV7-3 and TRBJ2-5; 7 bases are a match to TRBD2. V shed 3 bases and J 2 bases; nucleotides not matched to a gene: 6. This CDR3 is 15 amino acids long. Germline V lookup: CDR1 SGHTA, CDR2 FQGTGA. CDR3 protein: CASSLGRGLQETQYF. The CDR3 DNA is TGTGCCAGCAGCTTGGGGCGGGGACTACAAGAGACCCAGTACTTC.

The chain couples TRBV27 to TRBJ2-3; tentatively, D is TRBD2 (5 bases). CDR1 is MNHEY, CDR2 SMNVEV, per germline (reference sequence). CDR3 length equals 16 residues. V was trimmed by 5 bases and J by 2 bases, leaving 17 bases between them. CDR3 in DNA: TGTGCCAGCAGTCCCCGAGGGTTTGGATACACAGATACGCAGTATTTT. It codes for CASSPRGFGYTDTQYF.

Concerning this clone: Relative to the germline gene, one junction end is altered; a read error may explain this. V gene TRBV6-1 combines with J gene TRBJ1-3, with D possibly being TRBD1 (5 bases). This CDR3 contains 16 residues. The germline V gene has CDR1 MNHNS and CDR2 SASEGT. The CDR3 region is CASNEGTPGGGNTIYF. In DNA, the CDR3 is TGTGCCAGCAATGAAGGGACGCCCGGGGGTGGAAACACCATATATTTT.

This clone rates as medium-sized (0.01 to 0.1%). This chain links TRBV5-1 with TRBJ2-1; 8 bases line up with TRBD2. With V trimmed by 4 bases and J by 5 bases, 5 bases remained unmatched. This CDR3 is built from 14 residues. CDR1 SGHRS and CDR2 YFSETQ come from the germline V gene. CDR3: CASSTSGSHNEQFF. The CDR3 DNA is TGCGCCAGCAGCACGAGCGGGAGCCACAATGAGCAGTTCTTC.

The rearrangement uses TRBV28 and TRBJ1-1, with a tentative D call TRBD1 (6 bases). This CDR3 has 16 amino acids. Trimming shortened V by 3 bases and J by 0 bases, and 14 bases separated the two germline ends. Per germline, CDR1 MDHEN and CDR2 SYDVKM. The CDR3 DNA reads as TGTGCCAGCAGTTTGGGGAGGGGGTACTTGAACACTGAAGCTTTCTTT. Encoded protein: CASSLGRGYLNTEAFF.

This chain uses TRBV7-9 with TRBJ1-4; maybe TRBD1 (5 bases). The CDR3 consists of 17 residues. Trimming took 1 base from V and 3 from J, leaving 15 bases between them. Germline CDR1 and CDR2: SEHNR and FQNEAQ (reference sequence). The CDR3 DNA reads TGTGCCAGCAGCTTAGGTGGCTGGACAATTTCTAATGAAAAACTGTTTTTT. Its translation: CASSLGGWTISNEKLFF.

The CDR3 region is CASSRTGEVSDTQYF. CDR3 bases: TGTGCCAGCAGCCGGACAGGGGAGGTCTCGGATACGCAGTATTTT. The rearrangement links TRBV6-1 to TRBJ2-3, with 9 nucleotides matching TRBD1. This CDR3 is 15 amino acids long. The junction had 10 bases not matched to a gene; V was cut back by 6 bases and J by 6 bases. CDR1 and CDR2 (germline): MNHNS, SASEGT.

This clone was counted a single time. The chain carries TRBV9 and TRBJ2-5; 12 nucleotides align to TRBD2. This CDR3 has 18 residues. V lost 0 bases to trimming and J lost 1 base; unmatched junction nucleotides: 7. Germline CDR1 reads SGDLS; CDR2 reads YYNGEE. DNA of the CDR3: TGTGCCAGCAGCGTAGCTAGCGGGGGGGCCATCGGCCAAGAGACCCAGTACTTC. This codes for CASSVASGGAIGQETQYF.

The V call is TRBV28, the J call TRBJ2-1, with 12 bases fitting TRBD2. Germline assignment: CDR1 MDHEN and CDR2 SYDVKM. Trimming took 4 bases from V and 9 from J; bases not matched to a gene: 7. The CDR3 is 15 amino acids. This CDR3 reads CASSSPSGRAREQFF. CDR3 bases: TGTGCCAGCAGTTCCCCTAGCGGGAGGGCGCGTGAGCAGTTCTTC.

The chain is built from TRBV7-3 and TRBJ2-7, with TRBD2 matching 10 bases. There are 14 residues in the CDR3. The trim removed 5 bases at V and 5 bases at J, leaving 6 bases unmatched. The germline CDR1 and CDR2 sequences are SGHTA and FQGTGA. The CDR3 here is CASSLAGVSNEQYF. CDR3 bases: TGTGCCAGCAGCCTAGCGGGAGTTTCTAACGAGCAGTACTTC.

V and J are TRBV7-2 and TRBJ2-7, with 9 bases fitting TRBD2. The junction had 16 bases not matched to a gene; V was cut back by 3 bases and J by 7 bases. Germline V lookup: CDR1 SGHTA, CDR2 FQGNSA. CDR3 size: 17 residues. The CDR3 loop is CASSFLGRAGGPREQYF. The CDR3 nucleotides are TGTGCCAGCAGCTTTCTCGGCCGGGCGGGAGGGCCGCGGGAGCAGTACTTC.

V usage is TRBV27 and J usage is TRBJ2-7; the match to TRBD2 covers 7 bases. The V gene end was trimmed by 0 bases and the J gene end by 4 bases; junction bases not matched to a gene: 6. This CDR3 has 15 amino acids. Germline loops: CDR1 MNHEY, CDR2 SMNVEV (reference sequence). As DNA, the CDR3 is TGTGCCAGCAGTTTATCGGCTAGCGGCCCTTACGAGCAGTACTTC. Protein: CASSLSASGPYEQYF.

The J gene is TRBJ2-7, the V gene TRBV10-2; 13 bases fit TRBD2. CDR1 and CDR2 from the germline V gene are WSHSY and SAAADI. The CDR3 is made up of 16 amino acids. V trimming: 6 bases; J trimming: 1 base; junction bases outside the gene matches: 6. CDR3 sequence (DNA): TGCGCCAGCAGACATCTGACTAGCGGGGGGTCCTACGAGCAGTACTTC. Protein: CASRHLTSGGSYEQYF.